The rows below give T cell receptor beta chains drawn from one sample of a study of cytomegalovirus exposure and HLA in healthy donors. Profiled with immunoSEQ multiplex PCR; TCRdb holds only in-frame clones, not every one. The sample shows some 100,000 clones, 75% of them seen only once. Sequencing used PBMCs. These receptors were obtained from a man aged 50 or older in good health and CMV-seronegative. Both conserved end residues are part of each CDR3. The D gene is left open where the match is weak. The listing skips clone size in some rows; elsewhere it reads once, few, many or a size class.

CDR3nt: TGCAGTGTCAGGAGGAGTGGTGGCTACACCTTC
CDR3aa: CSVRRSGGYTF
d_gene: NA
v_gene: TRBV20-1
j_gene: TRBJ1-2
abundance: NA

CDR3nt: TGTGCCTGGAGTAGAAAAGGACAGGCGTATGGTGAGCAGTTCTTC
CDR3aa: CAWSRKGQAYGEQFF
d_gene: TRBD1
v_gene: TRBV30
j_gene: TRBJ2-1
abundance: NA

CDR3nt: TGTGCCAGCAGAAGCGGATCCATGAACACTGAAGCTTTCTTT
CDR3aa: CASRSGSMNTEAFF
d_gene: NA
v_gene: TRBV5-6
j_gene: TRBJ1-1
abundance: few

CDR3nt: TGTGCCAGCAGGTCAGGGTCAGGAGGCTACACCTTC
CDR3aa: CASRSGSGGYTF
d_gene: NA
v_gene: TRBV28
j_gene: TRBJ1-2
abundance: medium-sized

CDR3nt: TGCGCCAGCTCCCGGACTAGCGGGAGGGCCCGCAATGAGCAGTTCTTC
CDR3aa: CASSRTSGRARNEQFF
d_gene: TRBD2
v_gene: TRBV5-1
j_gene: TRBJ2-1
abundance: NA

CDR3nt: TGCGCCAGCACCCCCCAGGGTTCAAACTATGGCTACACCTTC
CDR3aa: CASTPQGSNYGYTF
d_gene: NA
v_gene: TRBV5-1
j_gene: TRBJ1-2
abundance: NA

CDR3nt: TGTGCCAGTAGTCAAAACAGGGGACTAGCCAAAAACATTCAGTACTTC
CDR3aa: CASSQNRGLAKNIQYF
d_gene: NA
v_gene: TRBV19
j_gene: TRBJ2-4
abundance: NA

CDR3nt: TGTGCCAGCAGCCAATCGGGGCTTGAAGCTTTCTTT
CDR3aa: CASSQSGLEAFF
d_gene: NA
v_gene: TRBV16
j_gene: TRBJ1-1
abundance: NA

CDR3nt: TGCAGCGTTGGAGAAGGACTTTCGAGCAATCAGCCCCAGCATTTT
CDR3aa: CSVGEGLSSNQPQHF
d_gene: NA
v_gene: TRBV29-1
j_gene: TRBJ1-5
abundance: few

CDR3nt: TGTGCCAGCAGCCGACAGGGGGAGGGCGGGGAGCTGTTTTTT
CDR3aa: CASSRQGEGGELFF
d_gene: TRBD1
v_gene: TRBV11-2
j_gene: TRBJ2-2
abundance: few

CDR3nt: TGTGCCAGTAATAGGGGGAGAACAGATACGCAGTATTTT
CDR3aa: CASNRGRTDTQYF
d_gene: NA
v_gene: TRBV19
j_gene: TRBJ2-3
abundance: NA

CDR3nt: TGTGCCACCCAGTCCCCGACTGAAGCTTTCTTT
CDR3aa: CATQSPTEAFF
d_gene: NA
v_gene: TRBV28
j_gene: TRBJ1-1
abundance: NA

CDR3nt: TGTGCCAGCAGCTTCACCGGGATGAACACTGAAGCTTTCTTT
CDR3aa: CASSFTGMNTEAFF
d_gene: NA
v_gene: TRBV11-1
j_gene: TRBJ1-1
abundance: NA

CDR3nt: TGTGCCAGCAGCCACGACCGAGAGGCCGGGGAGCTGTTTTTT
CDR3aa: CASSHDREAGELFF
d_gene: NA
v_gene: TRBV4-2
j_gene: TRBJ2-2
abundance: few

CDR3nt: TGTGCCAGCAGTGTAGGTAGCGGGGGCTACAATGAGCAGTTCTTC
CDR3aa: CASSVGSGGYNEQFF
d_gene: TRBD2
v_gene: TRBV6-4
j_gene: TRBJ2-1
abundance: NA

CDR3nt: TGTGCCAGCAGGATAGCGGGGGCCTACGAGCAGTACTTC
CDR3aa: CASRIAGAYEQYF
d_gene: TRBD2
v_gene: TRBV2
j_gene: TRBJ2-7
abundance: NA

CDR3nt: TGTGCCAGCAGTAACCCGACGGGGAAGACGCAGTATTTT
CDR3aa: CASSNPTGKTQYF
d_gene: NA
v_gene: TRBV6-5
j_gene: TRBJ2-3
abundance: NA

CDR3nt: TGTGCCAGCAGCCTTAAGCGGCTAGCGGAGGAGACCCAGTACTTC
CDR3aa: CASSLKRLAEETQYF
d_gene: TRBD2
v_gene: TRBV4-2
j_gene: TRBJ2-5
abundance: NA

CDR3nt: TGTGCCAGCAGCCAAGAAGGGACAGAGCAGTTCTTC
CDR3aa: CASSQEGTEQFF
d_gene: NA
v_gene: TRBV14
j_gene: TRBJ2-1
abundance: NA

CDR3nt: TGTGCCAGCAGAACCGGGACAGGGAAATCCTACGAGCAGTACTTC
CDR3aa: CASRTGTGKSYEQYF
d_gene: TRBD1
v_gene: TRBV6-5
j_gene: TRBJ2-7
abundance: NA

CDR3nt: TGTGCCAGCAGCTTATTTGGTGGGAGTGGGGTGGGCGGGGAGCTGTTTTTT
CDR3aa: CASSLFGGSGVGGELFF
d_gene: NA
v_gene: TRBV7-2
j_gene: TRBJ2-2
abundance: once

CDR3nt: TGTGCCAGCAGGCCAGGGGGGAGCAATCAGCCCCAGCATTTT
CDR3aa: CASRPGGSNQPQHF
d_gene: TRBD1
v_gene: TRBV28
j_gene: TRBJ1-5
abundance: once

CDR3nt: TGTGCCAGCAGCTTAGCGGACAGGGCCACTGAAGCTTTCTTT
CDR3aa: CASSLADRATEAFF
d_gene: TRBD1
v_gene: TRBV7-2
j_gene: TRBJ1-1
abundance: NA

CDR3nt: TGTGCCAGTCAGGGAGGGAGGAACACTGAAGCTTTCTTT
CDR3aa: CASQGGRNTEAFF
d_gene: NA
v_gene: TRBV18
j_gene: TRBJ1-1
abundance: NA

CDR3nt: TGTGCCACCCAACAAGGGGGCTCTGGAAACACCATATATTTT
CDR3aa: CATQQGGSGNTIYF
d_gene: NA
v_gene: TRBV5-6
j_gene: TRBJ1-3
abundance: NA

CDR3nt: TGCAGCGTTGAACAGGGGGTGTCCTACGAGCAGTACTTC
CDR3aa: CSVEQGVSYEQYF
d_gene: TRBD1
v_gene: TRBV29-1
j_gene: TRBJ2-7
abundance: NA

CDR3nt: TGTGCCAGCAGCCACGAGCAGGGGGACAGGGAGCTGTTTTTT
CDR3aa: CASSHEQGDRELFF
d_gene: TRBD1
v_gene: TRBV4-2
j_gene: TRBJ2-2
abundance: NA

CDR3nt: TGTGCCAGCAGCGCCCTCACAGATACGCAGTATTTT
CDR3aa: CASSALTDTQYF
d_gene: NA
v_gene: TRBV9
j_gene: TRBJ2-3
abundance: few

CDR3nt: TGTGCCAGCAGCACGGGACTCCCGAATGGATATGGCTACACCTTC
CDR3aa: CASSTGLPNGYGYTF
d_gene: NA
v_gene: TRBV5-4
j_gene: TRBJ1-2
abundance: NA

CDR3nt: TGTGCCAGCAGCCAATACCAGACAGGTCACACTGAAGCTTTCTTT
CDR3aa: CASSQYQTGHTEAFF
d_gene: NA
v_gene: TRBV5-6
j_gene: TRBJ1-1
abundance: NA

CDR3nt: TGTGCCAGCAGTTCTTTCTACGAGCAGTACTTC
CDR3aa: CASSSFYEQYF
d_gene: NA
v_gene: TRBV28
j_gene: TRBJ2-7
abundance: NA

CDR3nt: TGCAGCGGATTACAGGTTGAAGCTTTCTTT
CDR3aa: CSGLQVEAFF
d_gene: NA
v_gene: TRBV29-1
j_gene: TRBJ1-1
abundance: NA

CDR3nt: TGTTCCAGCAGCCCGGAAACAGTAGGTAGCACAGATACGCAGTATTTT
CDR3aa: CSSSPETVGSTDTQYF
d_gene: NA
v_gene: TRBV7-9
j_gene: TRBJ2-3
abundance: NA

CDR3nt: TGTGCCAGCAGGACCGGGACAGGGGGCGCATACGAGCAGTACTTC
CDR3aa: CASRTGTGGAYEQYF
d_gene: TRBD1
v_gene: TRBV2
j_gene: TRBJ2-7
abundance: NA

CDR3nt: TGTGCCAGCAGTCCCTATGAGGAATCCAATGGCTACACCTTC
CDR3aa: CASSPYEESNGYTF
d_gene: NA
v_gene: TRBV28
j_gene: TRBJ1-2
abundance: NA

CDR3nt: TGTGCCTGGAGTACTAGCGGGAGAGTCTCCTACAATGAGCAGTTCTTC
CDR3aa: CAWSTSGRVSYNEQFF
d_gene: TRBD2
v_gene: TRBV30
j_gene: TRBJ2-1
abundance: NA

CDR3nt: TGTGCCAGTAGCATCCGGGACAGCGATCAGCCCCAGCATTTT
CDR3aa: CASSIRDSDQPQHF
d_gene: TRBD1
v_gene: TRBV19
j_gene: TRBJ1-5
abundance: NA

CDR3nt: TGCAGCGTTGAGAAGGGGGCTGGGACTGAAGCTTTCTTT
CDR3aa: CSVEKGAGTEAFF
d_gene: TRBD1
v_gene: TRBV29-1
j_gene: TRBJ1-1
abundance: NA

CDR3nt: TGTGCCTCTCGCCGGGGGGGGACCTCTGGGGCCAACGTCCTGACTTTC
CDR3aa: CASRRGGTSGANVLTF
d_gene: TRBD2
v_gene: TRBV10-3
j_gene: TRBJ2-6
abundance: once

CDR3nt: TGTGCCAGCACCAAGACTAGCGAGAGAACCGGGGAGCTGTTTTTT
CDR3aa: CASTKTSERTGELFF
d_gene: TRBD2
v_gene: TRBV7-9
j_gene: TRBJ2-2
abundance: NA

CDR3nt: TGTGCCAGCAGCTTGGAATGGGGCAGGGGCAATCAGCCCCAGCATTTT
CDR3aa: CASSLEWGRGNQPQHF
d_gene: NA
v_gene: TRBV5-5
j_gene: TRBJ1-5
abundance: once

CDR3nt: TGTGCCAGCAGCATTTCGACAGGGGACTATGGCTACACCTTC
CDR3aa: CASSISTGDYGYTF
d_gene: TRBD1
v_gene: TRBV5-4
j_gene: TRBJ1-2
abundance: NA

CDR3nt: TGTGCCAGTAGTGGGACAGCCAACACTGAAGCTTTCTTT
CDR3aa: CASSGTANTEAFF
d_gene: TRBD1
v_gene: TRBV19
j_gene: TRBJ1-1
abundance: NA

CDR3nt: TGTGCCAGCAGCTTGACCCTGACGGCGACTTATGACTATGGCTACACCTTC
CDR3aa: CASSLTLTATYDYGYTF
d_gene: NA
v_gene: TRBV9
j_gene: TRBJ1-2
abundance: few

CDR3nt: TGTGCCAGCAGCTTAAGCCAGACACAGTCGCAACCGCAGTATTTT
CDR3aa: CASSLSQTQSQPQYF
d_gene: NA
v_gene: TRBV5-4
j_gene: TRBJ2-3
abundance: NA

CDR3nt: TGTTCCAGCAGCTTAGGTCTTCGAGATAGCAATCAGCCCCAGCATTTT
CDR3aa: CSSSLGLRDSNQPQHF
d_gene: NA
v_gene: TRBV7-9
j_gene: TRBJ1-5
abundance: few

CDR3nt: TGCGCCAGCAGCTTGGGCCCGAGCAACTACGAGCAGTACTTC
CDR3aa: CASSLGPSNYEQYF
d_gene: NA
v_gene: TRBV5-1
j_gene: TRBJ2-7
abundance: NA

CDR3nt: TGCGCCAGCAGCTTGACAGGGAGCGAGCAGTACTTC
CDR3aa: CASSLTGSEQYF
d_gene: NA
v_gene: TRBV5-1
j_gene: TRBJ2-7
abundance: once

CDR3nt: TGTGCCAGCAGCCCCAACGGCGGGGCTAATGAAAAACTGTTTTTT
CDR3aa: CASSPNGGANEKLFF
d_gene: NA
v_gene: TRBV6-5
j_gene: TRBJ1-4
abundance: NA

CDR3nt: TGTGCCAGCAGCTTAGAGAGGAGCTACAATGAGCAGTTCTTC
CDR3aa: CASSLERSYNEQFF
d_gene: NA
v_gene: TRBV7-2
j_gene: TRBJ2-1
abundance: few

CDR3nt: TGCGCCAGCCGGGAGGGCTCGGACACCGGGGAGCTGTTTTTT
CDR3aa: CASREGSDTGELFF
d_gene: TRBD2
v_gene: TRBV5-1
j_gene: TRBJ2-2
abundance: NA

CDR3nt: TGTGCCAGCAGCTTACTTCTTTTCGAGCAGTACTTC
CDR3aa: CASSLLLFEQYF
d_gene: NA
v_gene: TRBV7-8
j_gene: TRBJ2-7
abundance: NA

CDR3nt: TGCGCCAGCAGCCTCCCCTCCTTAAATGAGCAGTTCTTC
CDR3aa: CASSLPSLNEQFF
d_gene: NA
v_gene: TRBV5-1
j_gene: TRBJ2-1
abundance: NA

CDR3nt: TGTGCCAGCAGCGCCGGCGGGGGTCCCACAGATACGCAGTATTTT
CDR3aa: CASSAGGGPTDTQYF
d_gene: TRBD2
v_gene: TRBV7-3
j_gene: TRBJ2-3
abundance: NA

CDR3nt: TGTGCCAGCAGCTTGGATCAGGGTTCGACTCTCTTTTTT
CDR3aa: CASSLDQGSTLFF
d_gene: NA
v_gene: TRBV5-8
j_gene: TRBJ1-4
abundance: NA

CDR3nt: TGCGCCAGCAGCTTGACTAGCGGTACCTACGAGCAGTACTTC
CDR3aa: CASSLTSGTYEQYF
d_gene: TRBD2
v_gene: TRBV5-1
j_gene: TRBJ2-7
abundance: NA

CDR3nt: TGTGCCAGCTCACTCAGGGAGGGAACTCGGTCCGAGCAGTACTTC
CDR3aa: CASSLREGTRSEQYF
d_gene: TRBD2
v_gene: TRBV18
j_gene: TRBJ2-7
abundance: NA

CDR3nt: TGTGCCAGCAGTTACGGGGGGAGGGGGGGCAATCAGCCCCAGCATTTT
CDR3aa: CASSYGGRGGNQPQHF
d_gene: NA
v_gene: TRBV6-5
j_gene: TRBJ1-5
abundance: NA

CDR3nt: TGTGCCAGCAGCCAATTGGCAGGGGGCTTTGGAAACACCATATATTTT
CDR3aa: CASSQLAGGFGNTIYF
d_gene: TRBD1
v_gene: TRBV16
j_gene: TRBJ1-3
abundance: once